Below, one TCR beta chain is given with its context. What antigen it recognizes has not been identified. Within one base of it there is no much larger clone, and no base qualities were kept. The sample's time point label, decoded: neoterminal ileum biopsy at postoperative endoscopy, about 6 months after surgery. Eligible patients were adults with ileal or ileocolonic Crohn's disease who had an indication for ileocolonic resection. Whole ileal mucosal biopsies were kept frozen at -80 degrees C prior to DNA extraction. Genomic DNA was isolated from frozen whole biopsies using a TRizol-based method, and the DNA was quantified with a NanoDrop 2000 spectrophotometer. The sample belongs to a study of T cell repertoires in ileal Crohn's disease (dated by TCRdb to between 2018 and 2021). Concerning the study at large: The median duration of disease was approximately 8.3 years, and at the time of surgery roughly a third of patients were active smokers. Every patient underwent surgery because of a complication, which was stricturing disease in roughly 61% and penetrating disease in around 39%. Postoperative therapy was given to about half of the patients, with thiopurines administered to ten to eleven patients and anti-TNF agents administered to approximately 17 patients. Neoterminal ileum biopsies obtained at postoperative colonoscopy were designated as M6 samples. TCR repertoire analysis was done in a few dozen Crohn's disease patients from a prospective multicentre cohort. The study ran alongside a multicentre cohort designed to identify predictors of early endoscopic recurrence after ileocolonic resection. A Rutgeerts score higher than i0 was the definition used for endoscopic postoperative recurrence. A total of around 150 mucosal samples from some 50 patients were sequenced, collected from several sites on the surgical specimen as well as at postoperative endoscopy. Points the paper makes about the study in general: The timing of postoperative endoscopy varied within the first year after surgery, and the median delay was 6.9 months. Endoscopic recurrence was found to be associated with higher high-frequency clone percentages at surgery, and recurrence was observed in all patients with clonality above 26.8% (18/57). More high-frequency clones were carried by sorted CD8 T cells than by CD4 T cells, suggesting that mucosal expansions were mainly CD8. A significantly higher proportion of clonal expansions was observed in active smokers at surgery than in non-smokers (approximately 26% vs 17%, p=0.02). Only a subgroup of patients, of unstated size, had mucosal CD4 and CD8 T cells sorted and sequenced.

Five hundred nanograms of biopsy DNA per sample were submitted for commercial TCRB immunosequencing. Adaptive Biotechnology amplified the CDR3 regions from genomic DNA with a two-step multiplex PCR designed to control amplification bias. The first PCR used primers for every V and J gene segment; the second PCR added barcodes and Illumina adapters. An Illumina instrument was used to sequence the CDR3 libraries. Per the original workflow: Vendor-provided pipelines were combined with custom analysis of raw data in R/Bioconductor under R version 3.3.0. Clonality, which ranges from 0 to 1, was calculated as the inverse of the normalised Shannon entropy across all productive clones. High-frequency clones were defined as the repertoire share of the top 100 clones, retaining only clones passing a 95% confidence test. Overlap between samples was measured with the Morisita-Horn index, while repertoire diversity was measured with the Simpson index. TCRdb limited this immuneACCESS table to in-frame rearrangements with V and J called. A share of clones is missing; checked studies link under half to unresolved V genes, and the rest is unexplained. V and J calls and clone size are given by that table; D and trimming were obtained from the DNA. Present in this sample are some 1,900 clones, around four fifths of which were seen just once. 7% of the sample is held by the ten biggest clonotypes.

Sequencing was done on a sample of ileal tissue. The sequence derives from an adult with Crohn's disease.

The DNA is as follows: TGTGCCACCAGCAGGGGCGCCGGGACAGGGAACACTGAAGCTTTCTTT. Its protein product is CATSRGAGTGNTEAFF. The rearrangement joined TRBV15 to TRBJ1-1; 8 junctional bases match TRBD1. The CDR3 numbers 16 residues from cysteine through phenylalanine. Here the CDR3 DNA is all that survives: 48 bases in frame from base 1. CDR1 and CDR2, per the germline V gene (reference sequence), are LNHNV and YYDKDF. The junction shows trimming of 3 bases on V and 1 base on J, and the gene matches do not reach 7 bases of it.